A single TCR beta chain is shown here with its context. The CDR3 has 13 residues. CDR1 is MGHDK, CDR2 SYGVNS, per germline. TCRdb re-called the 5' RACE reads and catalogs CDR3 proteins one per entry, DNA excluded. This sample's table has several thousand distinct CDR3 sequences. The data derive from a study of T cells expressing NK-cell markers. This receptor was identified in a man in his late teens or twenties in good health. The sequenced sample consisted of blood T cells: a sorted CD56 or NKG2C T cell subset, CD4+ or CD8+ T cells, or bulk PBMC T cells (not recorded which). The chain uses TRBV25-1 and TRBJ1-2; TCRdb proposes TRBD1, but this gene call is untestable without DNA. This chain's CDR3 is CASAARGFGGYTF.